The 9 T cell receptor beta chains given below trace back to one sample, sequenced in a study of cytomegalovirus exposure and HLA in healthy donors. Produced via immunoSEQ multiplex PCR; TCRdb's table is partial and in-frame only. In the table there are roughly 43,000 clones, 80% to 95% of which are singletons. Sequenced material: PBMCs. The origin of the receptors is a man younger than 35 in good health and CMV-seronegative.

The chain links TRBV7-9 to TRBJ1-3, with TRBD1 identical over 7 bases. Germline loops: CDR1 SEHNR, CDR2 FQNEAQ (reference sequence). V gave up 7 bases and J gave up 0 bases; unmatched junction bases: 15. The CDR3 is 18 amino acids. This chain's CDR3 is CASTPPGTALNSGNTIYF. For the CDR3, the DNA is TGTGCCAGCACCCCTCCAGGGACAGCCTTGAACTCTGGAAACACCATATATTTT.

This chain links TRBV7-6 with TRBJ1-3; D gene unclear. This CDR3 spans 15 amino acids. Germline assignment: CDR1 SGHVS and CDR2 FNYEAQ. Trimming took 0 bases from V and 6 from J, leaving 12 bases between them. CDR3 amino acids: CASSLALSRVNTIYF. CDR3 bases: TGTGCCAGCAGCTTAGCGCTTTCAAGAGTAAACACCATATATTTT. Full variable domain (missing parts from reference TRBV7-6 and TRBJ1-3): GAGVSQSPRYKVTKRGQDVALRCDPISGHVSLYWYRQALGQGPEFLTYFNYEAQQDKSGLPNDRFSAERPEGSISTLTIQRTEQRDSAMYRCASSLALSRVNTIYFGEGSWLTVV.

The V and J genes are TRBV28 and TRBJ2-7, with 8 bases fitting TRBD1. Unmatched junction bases numbered 7, after V lost 6 bases and J lost 0 bases. The CDR3 is made up of 15 amino acids. The V gene's germline CDR1 is MDHEN and CDR2 SYDVKM. Here the CDR3 reads CASSPRQGTSYEQYF. The DNA of the CDR3 is TGTGCCAGCAGCCCAAGACAGGGGACCTCCTACGAGCAGTACTTC. Complete variable domain (other parts from reference TRBV28 and TRBJ2-7): DVKVTQSSRYLVKRTGEKVFLECVQDMDHENMFWYRQDPGLGLRLIYFSYDVKMKEKGDIPEGYSVSREKKERFSLILESASTNQTSMYLCASSPRQGTSYEQYFGPGTRLTVT.

V gene TRBV5-4 combines with J gene TRBJ2-5; 8 nucleotides agree with TRBD1. The J segment lost 5 bases and the V segment lost 4 bases, leaving 10 bases of the junction unmatched. From germline, CDR1 is SGHNT and CDR2 YYREEE (reference sequence). This CDR3 contains 15 residues. This CDR3 reads CASSRITGGSETQYF. CDR3 DNA: TGTGCCAGCAGCCGAATAACAGGGGGTAGTGAGACCCAGTACTTC.

The chain employs TRBV5-8 and TRBJ1-1, with TRBD1 as a possible D gene (5 bases). CDR3 size: 14 residues. Trimming removed 1 base from V and 1 base from J, with 8 bases in between. Germline lookup yields CDR1 SGHTS and CDR2 YDEGEE. In nucleotides, the CDR3 is TGTGCCAGCAGCTTGCAGGGCCGGAACACTGAAGCTTTCTTT. Its translation: CASSLQGRNTEAFF.

This sequence joins TRBV19 and TRBJ1-4; D ambiguous. CDR1 LNHDA and CDR2 SQIVND come from the germline V gene (reference sequence). With 3 bases removed from V and 7 bases from J, the gap between germline ends came to 3 bases. This CDR3 region has 11 residues. CDR3 sequence reads: CASSISEKLFF. The DNA of the CDR3 is TGTGCCAGTAGTATCAGTGAAAAACTGTTTTTT.

The chain has TRBV5-4 and TRBJ2-5; 9 nucleotides line up with TRBD1. Germline assignment: CDR1 SGHNT and CDR2 YYREEE (reference sequence). The CDR3 contains 16 residues. V shed 2 bases and J 5 bases; nucleotides not matched to a gene: 10. CDR3 sequence reads: CASSFLRTGDSETQYF. DNA of the CDR3: TGTGCCAGCAGCTTCCTCAGGACAGGGGATTCGGAGACCCAGTACTTC.

The chain links TRBV6-1 to TRBJ2-7; D might be TRBD2 (5 bases). In germline, CDR1 is MNHNS, CDR2 SASEGT. This CDR3 is 13 amino acids long. The ends were cut back, 4 bases at V and 6 bases at J, with 13 bases in the middle. In DNA, the CDR3 is TGTGCCAGCAGTGCGGGGAATTCGGCCGAGCAGTACTTC. This gives the protein CASSAGNSAEQYF.

This rearrangement joins TRBV28 to TRBJ2-7, with 11 nucleotides matching TRBD2. Unmatched junction bases numbered 16, after V lost 5 bases and J lost 7 bases. This CDR3 region has 17 residues. CDR1 MDHEN and CDR2 SYDVKM come from the germline V gene. The CDR3 sequence is CASSRTGPLSGRGEQYF. DNA for the CDR3: TGTGCCAGCAGTCGAACAGGGCCACTTAGCGGGAGGGGTGAGCAGTACTTC.